The 13 T cell receptor beta chains given below trace back to one sample, sequenced in a study of cytomegalovirus exposure and HLA in healthy donors. 13 Jbeta primers and 60 Vbeta primers were used for the PCR. Clones were sequenced by immunoSEQ multiplex PCR, and TCRdb holds only the in-frame ones, with some missing. The repertoire holds around 200,000 clones, with roughly 79% as singletons. Material for sequencing was PBMCs. These receptors originate from a male donor in good health and CMV-seronegative.

Remarks on this clone: This specimen includes other DNA sequences encoding the same CDR3. The chain is built from TRBV7-3 and TRBJ1-1; possible D gene TRBD1, 5 bases. The CDR3 spans 14 residues. Trimming pared 5 bases from V and 1 base from J, leaving 11 bases between. CDR1 SGHTA and CDR2 FQGTGA come from the germline V gene. CDR3 residues: CASSPGRGNTEAFF. CDR3 in DNA: TGTGCCAGCAGCCCAGGGCGGGGGAACACTGAAGCTTTCTTT.

The rearrangement uses TRBV9 and TRBJ1-1; 10 positions match TRBD1. The CDR3 sequence is 13 residues long. Per germline, CDR1 SGDLS and CDR2 YYNGEE. The J segment lost 5 bases and the V segment lost 6 bases, leaving 4 bases of the junction unmatched. The CDR3 DNA sequence: TGTGCCAGCACACCGGACAGGGGGACTGAAGCTTTCTTT. Amino acids: CASTPDRGTEAFF.

About this clone: This sample includes further DNA sequences coding for the same CDR3. The chain employs TRBV7-3 and TRBJ2-2; D possibly corresponds to TRBD2 (6 bases). V was trimmed by 5 bases and J by 5 bases, leaving 9 bases between them. Per germline, CDR1 SGHTA and CDR2 FQGTGA. The CDR3 has 13 amino acids. This CDR3 is CASSRGLTGELFF. The CDR3 region has the DNA TGTGCCAGCAGCCGGGGACTTACCGGGGAGCTGTTTTTT. Full variable domain (outside the CDR3, taken from reference TRBV7-3 and TRBJ2-2): GAGVSQTPSNKVTEKGKYVELRCDPISGHTALYWYRQSLGQGPEFLIYFQGTGAADDSGLPNDRFFAVRPEGSVSTLKIQRTERGDSAVYLCASSRGLTGELFFGEGSRLTVL.

The V gene is TRBV28, the J gene TRBJ1-2; 7 nucleotides match TRBD1. Germline assignment: CDR1 MDHEN and CDR2 SYDVKM. V was pared by 4 bases and J by 0 bases, with 8 bases of the junction left unmatched. This CDR3 has 16 amino acids. The CDR3 region is CASSSSGTDSNYGYTF. For the CDR3, the DNA is TGTGCCAGCAGTTCCTCCGGGACAGATTCTAACTATGGCTACACCTTC.

V and J are TRBV28 and TRBJ2-3; D is possibly TRBD1 (6 bases). This CDR3 comprises 17 residues. The V end was cut by 5 bases, the J end by 4 bases, with 22 bases between. Germline values: CDR1 MDHEN, CDR2 SYDVKM. The DNA for the CDR3 is TGTGCCAGCAGTATCTACAGGGTTTGGGATTTTTCAGATACGCAGTATTTT. The encoded protein is CASSIYRVWDFSDTQYF.

V is TRBV2 and J is TRBJ2-2, with 11 nucleotides matching TRBD1. V gave up 8 bases and J gave up 2 bases; unmatched junction bases: 7. This CDR3 has 16 residues. Germline V CDR1 and CDR2: SNHLY, FYNNEI. The CDR3 DNA reads TGTGCCAGCGGGGACAGGGGGTGGGGAAACACCGGGGAGCTGTTTTTT. This gives the protein CASGDRGWGNTGELFF. Full variable domain (rest looked up from reference TRBV2 and TRBJ2-2): EPEVTQTPSHQVTQMGQEVILRCVPISNHLYFYWYRQILGQKVEFLVSFYNNEISEKSEIFDDQFSVERPDGSNFTLKIRSTKLEDSAMYFCASGDRGWGNTGELFFGEGSRLTVL.

This clone appeared a single time. V and J are TRBV19 and TRBJ2-5, with 7 bases aligning to TRBD2. The length of the CDR3 is 17 residues. With 3 bases clipped from V and 1 base from J, the junction kept 11 bases outside the gene matches. CDR1 LNHDA and CDR2 SQIVND come from the germline V gene (reference sequence). The CDR3 nucleotides read TGTGCCAGTAGTATGCTAGGGCCTCGCGGGAGCCAAGAGACCCAGTACTTC. Its translation: CASSMLGPRGSQETQYF.

The V and J genes are TRBV4-1 and TRBJ2-2; 7 nucleotides match TRBD1. CDR3 length: 15 amino acids. After removal of 4 bases from V and 4 bases from J, the junction contained 6 bases not matched to a gene. Germline values: CDR1 MGHRA, CDR2 YSYEKL. The CDR3 sequence: CASSLPGGITGELFF. The DNA for the CDR3 is TGCGCCAGCAGCCTGCCAGGGGGAATCACCGGGGAGCTGTTTTTT.

The table lists this clone with a few counts. The CDR3 region is CASSHPKGQGATEAFF. The CDR3 DNA reads as TGCGCCAGCAGCCACCCTAAGGGACAGGGGGCGACTGAAGCTTTCTTT. The V call is TRBV4-3, the J call TRBJ1-1; 12 bases match TRBD1. Per germline, CDR1 LGHNA and CDR2 YSLEER. V gave up 3 bases and J gave up 5 bases; unmatched junction bases: 7. The CDR3 is 16 amino acids.

This chain connects TRBV29-1 to TRBJ2-3, with a tentative D call TRBD1 (5 bases). Per germline, CDR1 SQVTM and CDR2 ANQGSEA. Between the trimmed V and J ends, which lost 3 bases and 1 base, there was a span of 11 bases. The CDR3 spans 14 residues. This CDR3 is CSVDGRAGTDTQYF. The DNA for the CDR3 is TGCAGCGTTGACGGCAGGGCTGGCACAGATACGCAGTATTTT.

This chain joins TRBV15 and TRBJ1-2, with a tentative D call TRBD1 (6 bases). The CDR3 contains 15 residues. Trimming took off 3 bases at V and 0 bases at J, with 11 bases between the two ends. CDR1 is LNHNV and CDR2 is YYDKDF in the germline V gene (reference sequence). This CDR3 reads CATSRPQGANYGYTF. The CDR3, as DNA: TGTGCCACCAGCAGGCCACAGGGCGCTAACTATGGCTACACCTTC. Full variable domain (remainder filled in from reference TRBV15 and TRBJ1-2): DAMVIQNPRYQVTQFGKPVTLSCSQTLNHNVMYWYQQKSSQAPKLLFHYYDKDFNNEADTPDNFQSRRPNTSFCFLDIRSPGLGDTAMYLCATSRPQGANYGYTFGSGTRLTVV.

The V call is TRBV9, the J call TRBJ1-1; D possibly corresponds to TRBD1 (5 bases). Germline V lookup: CDR1 SGDLS, CDR2 YYNGEE. V was clipped by 4 bases and J by 5 bases, with 18 bases between them. The CDR3 has 15 residues. The CDR3 reads CASSLGTWRDTEAFF. Here the CDR3 DNA reads TGTGCCAGCAGCCTCGGGACCTGGAGGGATACTGAAGCTTTCTTT.

This chain links TRBV4-3 with TRBJ2-7; D is possibly TRBD2 (7 bases). Germline values: CDR1 LGHNA, CDR2 YSLEER. The CDR3 loop spans 17 amino acids. Trimming stripped 0 bases from V and 2 bases from J, with 17 bases between. DNA for the CDR3: TGCGCCAGCAGCCAAGAAGAGGGGGGGGACGGAACCTACGAGCAGTACTTC. Translation gives CASSQEEGGDGTYEQYF.